This T cell receptor beta chain was documented in a study of shared clonotypes between healthy human individuals. Profiling relied on immunoSEQ multiplex PCR, and the TCRdb table lists in-frame clones only, not all of them. The sample shows 1.4 million to 1.5 million clones, about 96% of them seen only once. The CDR3 extends over 17 amino acids. Trimming cost V 0 bases and J 5 bases, with 17 bases left between them. Germline loops: CDR1 SGDLS, CDR2 YYNGEE. The J gene is TRBJ2-2, the V gene TRBV9; perhaps TRBD2 as D (6 bases). This receptor was obtained from a man aged 30 to 39 in good health. Sequenced sample: naive CD4+ T cells sorted from blood. The subset here: CD45RA+ positively selected. CDR3 DNA: TGTGCCAGCAGCGTAGAGGGTATAACTAGCTTAACCGGGGAGCTGTTTTTT. Protein sequence: CASSVEGITSLTGELFF.